The TCR beta chain under discussion was sequenced for a study of T-cell reconstitution after alpha-beta-depleted transplantation in children. This clonotype showed up many times. CDR3 length: 16 residues. Trimming shortened V by 5 bases and J by 3 bases, and 19 bases separated the two germline ends. Germline CDR1 MGHRA, CDR2 YSYEKL. As it was prepared, the TCRbeta library received unique molecular identifiers. TCRdb reanalysed the PCR reads using MiXCR and keeps one entry per CDR3 protein. The sample lists some 290,000 distinct CDR3 sequences, roughly 9.5% occurring once. The J gene is TRBJ1-2, the V gene TRBV4-1; unclear D gene. Sample: PBMCs from the stem cell graft donor, taken from the stem cell graft. The source of this sequence is a human donor who donated a stem cell graft to a child with SCID. The DNA of the CDR3 is TGCGCCAGCAGCGCCCTCGTGGAGGCGAGGGACTATGGCTACACCTTC. As protein: CASSALVEARDYGYTF.